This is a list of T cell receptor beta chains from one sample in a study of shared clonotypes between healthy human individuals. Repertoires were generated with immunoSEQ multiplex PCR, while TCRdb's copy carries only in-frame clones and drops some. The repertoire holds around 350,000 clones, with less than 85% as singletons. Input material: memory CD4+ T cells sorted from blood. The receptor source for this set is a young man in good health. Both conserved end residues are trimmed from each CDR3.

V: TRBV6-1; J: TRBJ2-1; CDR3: ASSKREWAYNEQF
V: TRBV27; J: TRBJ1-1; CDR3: ASSLDRMVHTEAF
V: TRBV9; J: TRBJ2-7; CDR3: ASSAFTGTGVVHEQY
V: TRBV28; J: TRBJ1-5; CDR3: ASSPGTGEKPQH
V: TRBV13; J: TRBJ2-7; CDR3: ASSSWTGGHEQY
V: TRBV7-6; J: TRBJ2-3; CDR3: ASTRSPGEADTQY
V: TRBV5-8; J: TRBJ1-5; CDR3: ASSGGQRPNQPQH
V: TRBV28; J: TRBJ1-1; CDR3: ASSLGGEAF
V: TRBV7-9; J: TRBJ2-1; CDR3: ASSLLGPRNEQF
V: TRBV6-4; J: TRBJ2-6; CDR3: ASSDSTGANVLT
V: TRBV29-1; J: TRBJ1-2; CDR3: SVKTNSDGYT
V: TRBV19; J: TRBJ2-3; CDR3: ASSPEADTQY
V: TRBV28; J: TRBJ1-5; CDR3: ASTDVRKGNQPQH
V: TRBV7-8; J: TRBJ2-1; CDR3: ASSFRTSGNAWSAYNEQF
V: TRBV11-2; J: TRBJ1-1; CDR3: ASSLVGPNTEAF
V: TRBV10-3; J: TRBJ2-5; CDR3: AISESRGTRLETQY
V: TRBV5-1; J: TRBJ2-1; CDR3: ASSLGRGSIGLDEQF
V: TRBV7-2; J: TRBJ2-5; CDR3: ASSSGLTQY
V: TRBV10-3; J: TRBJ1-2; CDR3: AISLTGHDYGYT
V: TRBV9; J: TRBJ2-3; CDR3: ASSVGFTDTQY
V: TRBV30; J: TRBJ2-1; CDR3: AWSWSNEQF
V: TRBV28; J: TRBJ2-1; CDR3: ASSLGLAGGHEQF
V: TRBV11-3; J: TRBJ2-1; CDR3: ASSLQGPDNEQF
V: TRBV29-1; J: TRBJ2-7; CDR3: SVVVVKGRYEQY
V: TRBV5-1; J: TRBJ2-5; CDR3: ASSSEGEETQY
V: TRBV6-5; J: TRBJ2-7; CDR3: ASSRFTYEQY
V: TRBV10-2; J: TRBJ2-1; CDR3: ASSESGVDNEQF